Presented here are 2 T cell receptor beta chains from one specimen sequenced in a study of blood T cell repertoires in COVID-19. The assay was immunoSEQ multiplex PCR, and TCRdb's table has in-frame clones only and misses some. Of 200,000 to 250,000 clones in the sample, just under 90% were seen once. Sequences were obtained from peripheral blood. These receptors originate from a man aged 30-40 years with COVID-19, enrolled during active disease.

This chain uses TRBV19 with TRBJ2-2, with 9 bases that match TRBD1. The CDR3 covers 13 residues. The V and J ends lost 10 bases and 6 bases, in that order; junction bases with no gene match: 6. The germline CDR1 and CDR2 sequences are LNHDA and SQIVND (reference sequence). CDR3 in DNA: TGTGCCACCACAGGGGGCTTAGCCGGGGAGCTGTTTTTT. This translates into CATTGGLAGELFF.

This clone came up once. The chain employs TRBV5-1 and TRBJ2-5; 11 bases map to TRBD2. The CDR3 consists of 15 residues. V gave up 1 base and J gave up 2 bases; unmatched junction bases: 1. Germline V CDR1 and CDR2: SGHRS, YFSETQ. CDR3 nucleotides: TGCGCCAGCAGCTTGATAGCGGGGGGGCAAGAGACCCAGTACTTC. It translates to CASSLIAGGQETQYF.